This passage covers 27 T cell receptor beta chains from one sample sequenced in a study of shared clonotypes between healthy human individuals. The protocol was immunoSEQ multiplex PCR, while the TCRdb copy is restricted to in-frame clones and leaves out a portion. The sample includes a few million clones, over 90% of them seen just once. Specimen: naive CD4+ T cells from PBMCs. The subset denotes: CD45RA+ positively selected. The receptors shown here come from a man aged 18 to 35 in good health. Some clones in this sample may be carry-over from other donors' samples.

Note on this clone: Other nucleotide sequences in the sample specify the same CDR3. The genes are TRBV27 and TRBJ2-3; weak D call: TRBD1 (6 bases). Germline V gene sequence: CDR1 MNHEY, CDR2 SMNVEV (reference sequence). The CDR3 extends over 14 amino acids. V lost 6 bases to trimming and J lost 3 bases, with 13 bases between them. CDR3 protein: CASSPGTGTDTQYF. CDR3 bases: TGTGCCAGCAGCCCAGGCACAGGGACAGATACGCAGTATTTT.

The gene calls are TRBV7-2 and TRBJ2-5; 13 positions match TRBD2. CDR1 and CDR2 (germline): SGHTA, FQGNSA. The V and J ends lost 5 bases and 5 bases, in that order; junction bases with no gene match: 8. CDR3 length: 16 residues. DNA of the CDR3: TGTGCCAGCAGCCCCGTCGGACTAGCGGGAGTGGAGACCCAGTACTTC. Protein product: CASSPVGLAGVETQYF.

This chain uses TRBV5-1 with TRBJ2-1, with 8 bases matching TRBD2. The V and J ends lost 0 bases and 5 bases, in that order; junction bases with no gene match: 4. The CDR3 is made up of 15 amino acids. CDR1 is SGHRS and CDR2 is YFSETQ in the germline V gene. The DNA for the CDR3 is TGCGCCAGCAGCTTGGGGACTAGCAGTAACAATGAGCAGTTCTTC. Its protein product is CASSLGTSSNNEQFF.

The J gene is TRBJ1-4, the V gene TRBV7-2, with D possibly matching TRBD1 (5 bases). Trimming took off 4 bases at V and 8 bases at J, with 11 bases between the two ends. The germline gives CDR1 SGHTA, CDR2 FQGNSA. This CDR3 has 13 amino acids. CDR3 sequence (DNA): TGTGCCAGCAGCTCCACCCCAGGGGAAAAACTGTTTTTT. Amino acid sequence: CASSSTPGEKLFF.

V usage is TRBV29-1 and J usage is TRBJ2-7, with a weak D call TRBD2 (5 bases). The length of the CDR3 is 13 residues. Germline CDR1 is SQVTM and CDR2 is ANQGSEA. Trimming cost V 6 bases and J 1 base, with 13 bases left between them. The CDR3 here is CSVAGLGSYEQYF. CDR3 nucleotides: TGCAGCGTGGCGGGTCTGGGGTCCTACGAGCAGTACTTC.

This chain connects TRBV28 to TRBJ2-6, with no clear D. The germline gives CDR1 MDHEN, CDR2 SYDVKM. The germline V and J ends were trimmed by 5 bases and 0 bases, with 8 bases remaining between them. This CDR3 region has 15 residues. This CDR3 is CASSTDTSGANVLTF. The CDR3 coding sequence is TGTGCCAGCAGTACAGACACCTCTGGGGCCAACGTCCTGACTTTC. The full variable domain, its missing parts supplied by reference TRBV28 and TRBJ2-6, is DVKVTQSSRYLVKRTGEKVFLECVQDMDHENMFWYRQDPGLGLRLIYFSYDVKMKEKGDIPEGYSVSREKKERFSLILESASTNQTSMYLCASSTDTSGANVLTFGAGSRLTVL.

This chain connects TRBV5-1 to TRBJ2-1, with 9 bases that match TRBD1. The CDR3 has 17 amino acids. Germline CDR1 is SGHRS and CDR2 is YFSETQ. V shed 8 bases, J shed 2 bases, and the junction held 14 bases outside the gene matches. In DNA form, the CDR3 reads TGCGCCAGTCGACTTATCTCGGGACAGGGCGCCTACAATGAGCAGTTCTTC. Translated: CASRLISGQGAYNEQFF.

The genes are TRBV5-1 and TRBJ1-2; no firm D call. V was shortened by 4 bases and J by 4 bases, with 8 bases between the two germline ends. Germline loops: CDR1 SGHRS, CDR2 YFSETQ. The CDR3 length is 12 residues. CDR3 protein: CASSLEFYGYTF. The DNA of the CDR3 is TGCGCCAGCAGCCTGGAGTTCTATGGCTACACCTTC.

The chain recombines TRBV7-9 with TRBJ1-1, with 8 bases matching TRBD1. The CDR3 spans 16 residues. The junction had 7 bases not matched to a gene; V was cut back by 3 bases and J by 1 base. Germline V lookup: CDR1 SEHNR, CDR2 FQNEAQ (reference sequence). CDR3 coding DNA: TGTGCCAGCAGCTTCGGACCCAGGGGGCCGAACACTGAAGCTTTCTTT. It encodes CASSFGPRGPNTEAFF.

There are a few counts of this clone. The V gene is TRBV2, the J gene TRBJ1-2; 7 nucleotides align to TRBD1. Looked up from germline, CDR1 is SNHLY and CDR2 is FYNNEI. With 3 bases clipped from V and 3 bases from J, the junction kept 4 bases outside the gene matches. CDR3 size: 14 residues. The CDR3 is CASSDHQGDYGYTF. The CDR3 bases are TGTGCCAGCAGTGACCACCAGGGGGACTATGGCTACACCTTC.

Comments on this clone: Other DNA sequences in this sample translate to the same CDR3. This chain connects TRBV18 to TRBJ2-5; TRBD2 matches at 7 bases. The trim removed 0 bases at V and 2 bases at J, leaving 3 bases unmatched. The CDR3 sequence is 15 residues long. Germline loops: CDR1 KGHSH, CDR2 LQKENI. The CDR3 sequence is CASSPPGGRQETQYF. The CDR3 DNA reads TGTGCCAGCTCACCACCGGGAGGGCGTCAAGAGACCCAGTACTTC.

The chain uses TRBV12-5 and TRBJ2-5; D remains unclear. The length of the CDR3 is 12 residues. CDR1 is LGHNT and CDR2 is FRNRAP in the germline V gene. V was clipped by 6 bases and J by 5 bases, with 10 bases between them. CDR3 bases: TGTGCTAGTGGCCTCATGGGGGAGACCCAGTACTTC. Its protein product is CASGLMGETQYF.

CDR3 sequence reads: CASCQGGDYEQYF. Written as DNA, the CDR3 is TGTGCCAGCTGCCAGGGTGGGGACTACGAGCAGTACTTC. J is TRBJ2-7 and V is TRBV28, with D possibly TRBD1 on 5 matching bases. The CDR3 runs to 13 residues. The V and J ends lost 8 bases and 3 bases respectively, with 14 bases between them. Germline V gives CDR1 MDHEN, CDR2 SYDVKM.

This chain joins TRBV6-5 and TRBJ1-2; D may be TRBD1 (5 bases). V was cut by 5 bases and J by 5 bases, with 15 bases left in between. CDR1 and CDR2 from the germline V gene are MNHEY and SVGAGI. CDR3 length: 14 residues. CDR3 sequence (DNA): TGTGCCAGCAGTCCAACGGGACGGATTTATGGCTACACCTTC. It specifies CASSPTGRIYGYTF.

This clone has a single count. The chain couples TRBV28 to TRBJ2-7; D remains unclear. V lost 5 bases to trimming and J lost 4 bases, with 12 bases between them. From germline, CDR1 is MDHEN and CDR2 SYDVKM. The CDR3 contains 13 residues. CDR3 nucleotides: TGTGCCAGCAGTGCGATTAACTTATACGAGCAGTACTTC. It specifies CASSAINLYEQYF. Full variable domain (missing parts from reference TRBV28 and TRBJ2-7): DVKVTQSSRYLVKRTGEKVFLECVQDMDHENMFWYRQDPGLGLRLIYFSYDVKMKEKGDIPEGYSVSREKKERFSLILESASTNQTSMYLCASSAINLYEQYFGPGTRLTVT.

The chain recombines TRBV6-5 with TRBJ2-7, with 9 bases that match TRBD1. The CDR3 sequence is 13 residues long. V was clipped by 8 bases and J by 6 bases; unmatched bases: 8. CDR1 and CDR2 from the germline V gene are MNHEY and SVGAGI. The CDR3 DNA reads TGTGCCAGCCACGGGACAGGGCTTTTCGAGCAGTACTTC. It specifies CASHGTGLFEQYF.

The chain carries TRBV6-6 and TRBJ2-7; 8 bases are shared with TRBD1. Losses at the gene ends were 4 bases for V and 3 bases for J; bases not matched to a gene: 5. Germline CDR1 reads MNHNY; CDR2 reads SVGAGI (reference sequence). CDR3 length: 14 residues. CDR3 nucleotides: TGTGCCAGCAGTTCCCGGACAGGGAGCTACGAGCAGTACTTC. Its protein product is CASSSRTGSYEQYF.

Turning to this clone: A much larger clone lies a single base off, so this may be a read error. Other DNA sequences within the sample encode an identical CDR3. This rearrangement joins TRBV18 to TRBJ2-3; D not certain. The CDR3 length is 12 residues. From germline, CDR1 is KGHSH and CDR2 LQKENI. Trimming removed 5 bases from V and 0 bases from J, with 3 bases in between. CDR3 in amino acids: CASSSSTDTQYF. The CDR3 DNA reads as TGTGCCAGCTCATCTAGCACAGATACGCAGTATTTT. Full variable domain (remainder filled in from reference TRBV18 and TRBJ2-3): NAGVMQNPRHLVRRRGQEARLRCSPMKGHSHVYWYRQLPEEGLKFMVYLQKENIIDESGMPKERFSAEFPKEGPSILRIQQVVRGDSAAYFCASSSSTDTQYFGPGTRLTVL.

V and J are TRBV4-2 and TRBJ1-5; the D gene is possibly TRBD1 (6 bases). The CDR3 has 17 residues. Trimming left V 2 bases short and J 4 bases short, with 18 bases between. CDR1 and CDR2 from the germline V gene are LGHNA and YNFKEQ. For the CDR3, the DNA is TGTGCCAGCAGCCAACTGACGCGGGGGGGCTCTAATCAGCCCCAGCATTTT. Translated: CASSQLTRGGSNQPQHF.

The V and J genes are TRBV11-2 and TRBJ2-3; the match to TRBD2 covers 11 bases. Germline V gene lookup returns CDR1 SGHAT and CDR2 FQNNGV. This CDR3 has 15 amino acids. Trimming at V came to 4 bases and at J to 0 bases, leaving 0 bases not matched to a gene. The CDR3 DNA reads as TGTGCCAGCAGCTGGACTAGCGGGAGCACAGATACGCAGTATTTT. This gives the protein CASSWTSGSTDTQYF.

The J gene is TRBJ2-2, the V gene TRBV2, with 12 positions matching TRBD1. With 4 bases clipped from V and 6 bases from J, the junction kept 3 bases outside the gene matches. This CDR3 is 15 amino acids long. Germline lookup yields CDR1 SNHLY and CDR2 FYNNEI. CDR3 coding DNA: TGTGCCAGCAGTGGGGGACAGGGGGCGTCCGGGGAGCTGTTTTTT. This codes for CASSGGQGASGELFF.

This chain links TRBV4-1 with TRBJ2-1; 8 nucleotides match TRBD2. This CDR3 comprises 17 residues. CDR1 and CDR2 from the germline V gene are MGHRA and YSYEKL. V was clipped by 4 bases and J by 7 bases; unmatched bases: 15. This chain's CDR3 is CASSPLASGRRWNEQFF. Written as DNA, the CDR3 is TGCGCCAGCAGCCCGCTAGCGAGCGGGAGAAGGTGGAATGAGCAGTTCTTC.

The chain is built from TRBV7-3 and TRBJ2-5; D is unclear. Trimming removed 0 bases at V and 5 bases at J, with 7 bases between. CDR1 and CDR2 (germline): SGHTA, FQGTGA. This CDR3 is 13 amino acids long. CDR3 amino acids: CASSLTAGETQYF. The DNA of the CDR3 is TGTGCCAGCAGCTTAACCGCCGGGGAGACCCAGTACTTC.

In this sample, this clone turned up once. The chain uses TRBV10-2 and TRBJ2-3, with TRBD2 matching over 12 bases. Germline CDR1 reads WSHSY; CDR2 reads SAAADI. The junction had 8 bases not matched to a gene; V was cut back by 3 bases and J by 4 bases. This CDR3 spans 17 amino acids. DNA of the CDR3: TGCGCCAGCAGTGATTGGGCTAGCGGGAGGGCCGCAGATACGCAGTATTTT. This sequence encodes CASSDWASGRAADTQYF.

The chain combines TRBV7-2 with TRBJ2-2; D not resolved. From germline, CDR1 is SGHTA and CDR2 FQGNSA. V lost 7 bases to trimming and J lost 5 bases, with 5 bases between them. The CDR3 sequence is 11 residues long. Here the CDR3 reads CASTWTGELFF. For the CDR3, the DNA is TGTGCCAGCACCTGGACCGGGGAGCTGTTTTTT.

V gene TRBV18 combines with J gene TRBJ2-7; 7 bases fit TRBD2. The length of the CDR3 is 13 residues. The germline V gene has CDR1 KGHSH and CDR2 LQKENI. The trim removed 4 bases at V and 3 bases at J, leaving 3 bases unmatched. The chain's CDR3 is CASSREGGYEQYF. Written as DNA, the CDR3 is TGTGCCAGCTCACGGGAGGGAGGCTACGAGCAGTACTTC.

The chain links TRBV28 to TRBJ2-1; D call uncertain. CDR3 length: 15 amino acids. Trimming cost V 7 bases and J 0 bases, with 13 bases left between them. Germline-derived CDR1 and CDR2 are MDHEN and SYDVKM. The CDR3 region has the DNA TGTGCCAGCATTCGACAAGAGAGCTCCTACAATGAGCAGTTCTTC. This translates into CASIRQESSYNEQFF.